This T cell receptor (beta chain) originates from a study of beta chain features in type 1 diabetes (dated by TCRdb to about 2018). For the wider study: Patients and healthy donors did not differ in mean age, gender distribution, total cell number or subset yield. Across all samples, 107,917,701 sorted cells were examined, and cell number per subset correlated strongly with RNA yield. In the study, recently diagnosed type 1 diabetes patients and matched healthy donors were compared on the TCRB repertoires of their sorted circulating CD4+ T cell subsets. Naive and central memory subsets were obtained from all 30 or so donors, but regulatory and stem cell-like memory subsets were isolated from only 8 patients and roughly 8 healthy donors. Beyond this particular receptor, the publication reports: A moderate but significant shortening of TCRB CDR3 length was observed in type 1 diabetes patients in all four CD4+ subsets. Because small numbers of individuals were included in the HLA sub-analyses, any influence of HLA type on TCRB rearrangement was left unresolved. The naive, central memory and regulatory TCRB repertoires appeared to resemble one another more closely among patients than among healthy donors. Shorter templates might have been favored by PCR, but patient and control samples were amplified and corrected together, so both groups would have been affected equally by any skew. At VDJ recombination sites, type 1 diabetes patients had fewer insertions and more deleted nucleotides, which implies abnormalities in thymic rearrangement. Because cDNA was sequenced instead of genomic DNA, activated cells with high expression could be over-represented, although the groups did not differ in activation or CD3 levels.

Each donor gave one peripheral blood draw, averaging approximately 110 mL, which was collected into heparinised tubes. A BD FACSAria II was used to sort naive, central memory, regulatory and stem cell-like memory CD4+ T cells with a panel that included CD45RO, CCR7, CD25, CD127, CD95 and CD27. Purity was above 98% for every sorted population. Right away, PBMCs were isolated by Lymphoprep density gradient centrifugation and were stained directly, with no culture step. So that batch effects would be minimized, each experiment stained and sorted samples in pairs, pairing one healthy donor with one patient. A note on this clone: Its antigen remains unidentified. Nothing much larger sits one base from this clone, and base qualities are not available.

The entire isolated RNA was reverse transcribed using the High Capacity cDNA Reverse Transcription Kit, and thus expressed TCRB transcripts were sequenced. Deep immunoSEQ sequencing was applied to naive, central memory and regulatory T cell samples, giving an average of roughly 3.5 million total reads per sample. After sorted cells were lysed in RLT buffer, RNA was extracted with DNase-treated RNeasy Micro or Mini kits, with the choice depending on cell number. Each cell subset was processed on its own to prevent cross-contamination, while patient and healthy donor samples were processed together. The immunoSEQ multiplex PCR was used to amplify TCRB sequences from cDNA, generating 87-bp fragments that spanned the CDR3 region. The amplicons were sequenced using the Illumina HiSeq platform. In the paper's pipeline: Synthetic template baselines were used to correct PCR bias computationally, reads within Hamming distance 2 were collapsed, and singletons that could not be merged were discarded. By aligning reads against IMGT, V, D and J genes, CDR3 length, and insertions or deletions at six rearrangement sites were assigned. Within each subset, clonotype counts were normalized to sorted cell number, and only after that were true diversity and Gini coefficients computed with the tcR R package. The overlap coefficient, calculated on TCRB nucleotide sequences, was used to quantify repertoire sharing. TCRdb's version of the immuneACCESS table is confined to in-frame rearrangements and falls short of the full clone set. An unresolved V gene accounts for under half of the shortfall where checked; the remainder is of unknown origin. V and J calls and clone size are copied from that table; D and trimming were computed from the DNA. The table for this sample lists 130,000 to 150,000 clones; about 51% of them were counted only once. Roughly 0.42% of the sample is taken by the ten largest.

V loses 0 bases of germline sequence and J loses 9 bases, and the interval between the two ends is 15 bases. The CDR3 starts with the cysteine, ends with the phenylalanine, and has 16 residues. Here the CDR3 DNA is all that survives: 48 bases in frame from base 1. In the germline V gene, CDR1 corresponds to LGHNA and CDR2 to YNFKEQ. Sequencing used Tregs from blood. The cell subset or site label, as the study defines it: regulatory CD4+ T cells. The sequence came from a man younger than 35 in good health. The V gene is TRBV4-2 and the J gene is TRBJ1-6; the D gene identity is not certain. At the DNA level, the sequence is TGTGCCAGCAGCCAAGAATTGGTCAGGATCGGTTCACCCCTCCACTTT. Translated, it reads CASSQELVRIGSPLHF.